These 20 T cell receptor beta chains came from one sample sequenced in a study of T cells after yellow fever vaccination. In TCRdb, the 5' RACE reads were re-called with MiXCR into one record per CDR3 protein. The sample includes a few hundred thousand distinct CDR3 sequences, around 21% of them seen just once. Sequenced here: PBMCs, sampled 15 days after the yellow fever booster vaccination. The receptors shown here come from a young man who received the YFV17D yellow fever vaccine.

This clonotype was detected only a few times. The V gene is TRBV24-1, the J gene TRBJ2-7, with 8 bases matching TRBD1. The CDR3 loop spans 16 amino acids. Germline lookup yields CDR1 KGHDR and CDR2 SFDVKD. The J segment lost 1 base and the V segment lost 1 base, leaving 5 bases of the junction unmatched. The CDR3 sequence: CATSDFYGQGSYEQYF. The CDR3 bases are TGTGCCACCAGTGATTTTTACGGACAGGGATCCTACGAGCAGTACTTC.

This clonotype was seen a few times. V usage is TRBV10-3 and J usage is TRBJ1-2; D remains ambiguous. The CDR3 spans 12 residues. Trimming pared 6 bases from V and 4 bases from J, leaving 9 bases between. Germline CDR1 ENHRY, CDR2 SYGVKD. The CDR3 coding sequence is TGTGCCATCAGCGGAGACGGCTATGGCTACACCTTC. It encodes CAISGDGYGYTF.

This clonotype was seen a few times. The V gene is TRBV11-2, the J gene TRBJ2-7; D is possibly TRBD1 (5 bases). The CDR3 extends over 15 amino acids. The germline V gene has CDR1 SGHAT and CDR2 FQNNGV. Trimming took 5 bases from V and 0 from J, leaving 14 bases between them. CDR3 sequence: CASSLQGPGSYEQYF. The CDR3 DNA reads TGTGCCAGCAGCCTCCAGGGCCCGGGCTCCTACGAGCAGTACTTC.

This clonotype was observed at least ten times. The junction does not match germline at one end; this may be a read error. The chain uses TRBV12-3 or TRBV12-4 and TRBJ2-3, with D tentatively TRBD2 (5 bases). CDR3 size: 14 residues. The CDR3: CASSRNGGTDTQYF. The CDR3 DNA reads as TGTGCCAGCAGTCGCAATGGAGGCACGGATACGCAGTATTTT.

V usage is TRBV18 and J usage is TRBJ1-1; no firm D call. The CDR3 is made up of 13 amino acids. Looked up from germline, CDR1 is KGHSH and CDR2 is LQKENI. V lost 2 bases, J lost 3 bases, and 7 bases lay in between. CDR3 nucleotides: TGTGCCAGCTCACCAGGGTTGGACACTGAAGCTTTCTTT. Translating it yields CASSPGLDTEAFF.

This clonotype was found a few times. The chain couples TRBV30 to TRBJ2-1; D gene ambiguous. The CDR3 contains 11 residues. Germline V gives CDR1 GTSNPN, CDR2 SVGIG (reference sequence). V lost 4 bases and J lost 9, with 10 bases in between. Here the CDR3 reads CAWTHAVEQFF. The CDR3 nucleotides read TGTGCCTGGACCCACGCAGTTGAGCAGTTCTTC.

This clonotype appeared a few times. For the CDR3, the DNA is TGCAGCGTTGAGACAGGGGGCACCTACGAGCAGTACTTC. This encodes CSVETGGTYEQYF. The chain recombines TRBV29-1 with TRBJ2-7; 10 bases align to TRBD1. Losses at the gene ends were 3 bases for V and 2 bases for J; bases not matched to a gene: 1. Germline CDR1 reads SQVTM; CDR2 reads ANQGSEA. The CDR3 has 13 amino acids.

This clonotype was counted once. The chain's CDR3 is CASSLRQFTGELFF. Written as DNA, the CDR3 is TGTGCCAGCAGTTTGCGACAGTTCACCGGGGAGCTGTTTTTT. This rearrangement joins TRBV6-5 to TRBJ2-2, with a weak D call TRBD1 (5 bases). Germline CDR1 MNHEY, CDR2 SVGAGI. The CDR3 spans 14 residues. Trimming left V 4 bases short and J 4 bases short, with 10 bases between.

The V and J genes are TRBV10-3 and TRBJ1-5; D uncertain. The V gene's germline CDR1 is ENHRY and CDR2 SYGVKD. The CDR3 totals 13 residues. Trimming left V 10 bases short and J 2 bases short, with 12 bases between. Here the CDR3 DNA reads TGTGCCACCACGGTCGGAGGCAATCAGCCCCAGCATTTT. It specifies CATTVGGNQPQHF.

The chain is built from TRBV7-9 and TRBJ2-7; TRBD2 matches 7 bases. Losses at the gene ends were 4 bases for V and 3 bases for J; bases not matched to a gene: 9. The CDR3 has 15 residues. The V gene's germline CDR1 is SEHNR and CDR2 FQNEAQ (reference sequence). The chain's CDR3 is CASSSMGLADYEQYF. As DNA, the CDR3 is TGTGCCAGCAGCTCCATGGGGCTAGCGGACTACGAGCAGTACTTC.

The V call is TRBV5-1, the J call TRBJ1-4, with D uncertain. The ends were cut back, 10 bases at V and 11 bases at J, with 9 bases in the middle. The CDR3 has 9 residues. CDR1 is SGHRS, CDR2 YFSETQ, per germline. The CDR3 reads CAGGSKLFF. The CDR3 nucleotides are TGCGCCGGAGGATCTAAACTGTTTTTT.

This clonotype was observed a few times. This chain uses TRBV24-1 with TRBJ2-1, with TRBD2 identical over 8 bases. The V segment lost 5 bases and the J segment 7 bases; nucleotides outside the gene matches: 6. Germline V gene data show CDR1 as KGHDR and CDR2 as SFDVKD. This CDR3 contains 14 residues. CDR3 residues: CATSGIGRDNEQFF. The CDR3 coding sequence is TGTGCCACCAGTGGAATCGGGAGGGATAATGAGCAGTTCTTC.

This clonotype was found a few times. J is TRBJ2-5 and V is TRBV19; D is possibly TRBD2 (5 bases). The CDR3 covers 13 residues. Germline assignment: CDR1 LNHDA and CDR2 SQIVND (reference sequence). Trimming stripped 11 bases from V and 2 bases from J, with 15 bases between. This CDR3 is CAVSRRRQETQYF. The CDR3 nucleotides read TGTGCCGTGTCTAGGAGGAGACAAGAGACCCAGTACTTC.

This clonotype was detected a few times. The chain couples TRBV27 to TRBJ2-3; D perhaps matches TRBD1 (6 bases). V was pared by 4 bases and J by 2 bases, with 16 bases between. Germline assignment: CDR1 MNHEY and CDR2 SMNVEV (reference sequence). The CDR3 length is 16 residues. CDR3 DNA: TGTGCCAGCAGTTACAGGGCCCGTCCCTCCACAGATACGCAGTATTTT. Amino acids: CASSYRARPSTDTQYF.

The genes are TRBV25-1 and TRBJ2-3; D is unclear. Germline V gene data show CDR1 as MGHDK and CDR2 as SYGVNS. The CDR3 totals 15 residues. The V end was cut by 8 bases, the J end by 2 bases, with 17 bases between. This CDR3 is CASGPASGYTDTQYF. CDR3 DNA: TGTGCCAGCGGACCGGCGTCGGGCTACACAGATACGCAGTATTTT.

The chain recombines TRBV6-5 with TRBJ1-1; no clear D gene. Trimming removed 7 bases at V and 3 bases at J, with 9 bases between. This CDR3 contains 12 residues. The germline V gene has CDR1 MNHEY and CDR2 SVGAGI. The DNA of the CDR3 is TGTGCCAGCAAGAGCGGGGACACTGAAGCTTTCTTT. It translates to CASKSGDTEAFF.

With respect to this clonotype: Compared with germline, one end of the junction differs, possibly owing to a read error. This chain joins TRBV11-2 and TRBJ2-7, with 8 bases that match TRBD2. Germline CDR1 reads SGHAT; CDR2 reads FQNNGV. The CDR3 covers 15 residues. The CDR3, as DNA: TGTGCCAGCAGGAAACCGGGACTAGGTTCCTACGAGCAGGACTTC. Its protein is CASRKPGLGSYEQDF.

For the CDR3, the DNA is TGTGCCAGCAAGATAGGGACTACCCACAATGAGCAGTTCTTC. Translating it yields CASKIGTTHNEQFF. This chain joins TRBV27 and TRBJ2-1; 7 positions match TRBD2. The length of the CDR3 is 14 residues. Germline V lookup: CDR1 MNHEY, CDR2 SMNVEV (reference sequence). V lost 7 bases to trimming and J lost 5 bases; unmatched junction nucleotides: 8.

This clonotype was seen more than once but under ten times. Here the CDR3 reads CASSPRSGGLAGGRGEQFF. CDR3 sequence (DNA): TGTGCCAGCAGCCCTCGGTCGGGTGGACTAGCGGGAGGGCGTGGTGAGCAGTTCTTC. This chain connects TRBV11-2 to TRBJ2-1, with 15 bases matching TRBD2. Per germline, CDR1 SGHAT and CDR2 FQNNGV. The CDR3 spans 19 residues. Trimming at V came to 5 bases and at J to 9 bases, leaving 17 bases not matched to a gene.

This clonotype turned up a few times. The chain couples TRBV5-1 to TRBJ2-2, with a weak D call TRBD2 (6 bases). Germline V gene sequence: CDR1 SGHRS, CDR2 YFSETQ. The CDR3 has 13 amino acids. V shed 5 bases and J shed 4 bases, with 9 bases lying between them. The CDR3 sequence: CASSRAGTGELFF. The CDR3 DNA sequence: TGCGCCAGCAGTCGAGCGGGCACCGGGGAGCTGTTTTTT.